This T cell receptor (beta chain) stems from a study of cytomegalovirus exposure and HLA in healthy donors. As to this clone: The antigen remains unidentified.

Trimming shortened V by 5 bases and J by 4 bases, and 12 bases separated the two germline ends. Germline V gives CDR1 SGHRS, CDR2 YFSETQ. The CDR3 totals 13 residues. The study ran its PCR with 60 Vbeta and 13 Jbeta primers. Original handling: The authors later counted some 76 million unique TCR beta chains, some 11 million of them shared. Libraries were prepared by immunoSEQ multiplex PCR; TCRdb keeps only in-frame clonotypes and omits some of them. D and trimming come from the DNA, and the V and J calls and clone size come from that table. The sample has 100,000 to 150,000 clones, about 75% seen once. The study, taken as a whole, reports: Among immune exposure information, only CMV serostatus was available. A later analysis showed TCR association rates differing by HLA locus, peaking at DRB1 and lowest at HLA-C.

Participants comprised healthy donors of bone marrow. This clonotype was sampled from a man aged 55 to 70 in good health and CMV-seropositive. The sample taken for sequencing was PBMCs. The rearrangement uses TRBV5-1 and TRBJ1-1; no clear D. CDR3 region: CASRTIGGTEAFF. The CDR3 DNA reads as TGCGCCAGCAGAACTATAGGAGGCACTGAAGCTTTCTTT.